This TCR delta chain derives from a study of gamma-delta T cells after stem cell transplantation. This clone turned up a few times. This is likely an artifact of a read error, given a far larger clone one base away. The sample carries other DNA sequences with the same CDR3. TCRdb repeated clone calling on the RT-PCR reads with CATT. Altogether about 1,500 delta-chain clones are present, over 1.5% being singletons, with the ten largest covering roughly 65%. The CDR3 covers 17 residues. The V gene's germline CDR1 is GEAIGNYY and CDR2 EKD. Sequencing was done on a sample of gamma-delta T cells. The rearrangement uses TRDV2 and TRDJ1; 11 positions match TRDD3. The TCR was taken from a human donor. It is not recorded whose cells these are; they may come from a transplant donor. DNA of the CDR3: TGTGCCTGTGACCGTCTACTGGGGGATATCGGCCCCGATAAGCTCATCTTT. Translating it yields CACDRLLGDIGPDKLIF.